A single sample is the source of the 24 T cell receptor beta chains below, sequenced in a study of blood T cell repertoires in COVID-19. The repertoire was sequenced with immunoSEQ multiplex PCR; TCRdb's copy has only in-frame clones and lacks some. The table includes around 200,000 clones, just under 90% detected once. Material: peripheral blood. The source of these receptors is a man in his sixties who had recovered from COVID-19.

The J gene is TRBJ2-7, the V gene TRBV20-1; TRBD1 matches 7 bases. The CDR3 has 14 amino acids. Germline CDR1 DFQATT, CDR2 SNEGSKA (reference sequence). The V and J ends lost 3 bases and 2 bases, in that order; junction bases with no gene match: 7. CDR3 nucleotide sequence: TGCAGTGCTAGTAGACAGGGTCTAGCCTACGAGCAGTACTTC. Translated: CSASRQGLAYEQYF.

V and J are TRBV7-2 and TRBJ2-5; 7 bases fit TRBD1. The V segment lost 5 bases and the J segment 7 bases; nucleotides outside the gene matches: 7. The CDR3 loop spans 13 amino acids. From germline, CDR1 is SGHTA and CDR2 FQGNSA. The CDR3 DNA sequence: TGTGCCAGCAGCCTAGACAGGGCTGGGACCCAGTACTTC. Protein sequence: CASSLDRAGTQYF.

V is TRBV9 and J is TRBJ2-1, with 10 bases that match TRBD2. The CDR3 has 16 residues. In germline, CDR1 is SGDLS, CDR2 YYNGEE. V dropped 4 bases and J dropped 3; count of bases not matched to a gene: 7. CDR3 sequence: CASSLGLAANYNEQFF. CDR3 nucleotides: TGTGCCAGCAGCCTTGGACTAGCGGCTAACTACAATGAGCAGTTCTTC.

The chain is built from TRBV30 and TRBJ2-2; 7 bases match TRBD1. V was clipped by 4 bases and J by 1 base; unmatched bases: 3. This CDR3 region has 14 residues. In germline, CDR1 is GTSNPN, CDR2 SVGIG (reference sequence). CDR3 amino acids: CAWTGQLNTGELFF. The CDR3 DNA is TGTGCCTGGACGGGACAGCTGAACACCGGGGAGCTGTTTTTT.

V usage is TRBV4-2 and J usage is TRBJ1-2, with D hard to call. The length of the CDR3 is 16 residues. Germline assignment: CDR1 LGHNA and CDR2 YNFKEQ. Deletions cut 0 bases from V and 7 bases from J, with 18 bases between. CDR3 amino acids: CASSQDRRPAAGGYTF. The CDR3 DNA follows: TGTGCCAGCAGCCAAGATCGGAGGCCGGCCGCCGGTGGCTACACCTTC.

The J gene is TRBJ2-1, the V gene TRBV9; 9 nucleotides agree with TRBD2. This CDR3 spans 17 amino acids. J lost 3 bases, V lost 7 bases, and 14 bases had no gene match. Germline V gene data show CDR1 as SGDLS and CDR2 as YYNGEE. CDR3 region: CASSPSGTGGSYNEQFF. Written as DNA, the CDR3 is TGTGCCAGCTCCCCTAGCGGGACCGGGGGGAGCTACAATGAGCAGTTCTTC.

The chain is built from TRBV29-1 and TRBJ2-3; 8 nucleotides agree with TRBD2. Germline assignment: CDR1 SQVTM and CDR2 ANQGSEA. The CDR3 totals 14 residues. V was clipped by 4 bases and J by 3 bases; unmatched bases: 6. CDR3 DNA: TGCAGCGTTGCCGTCGGGGGGGTGACAGATACGCAGTATTTT. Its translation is CSVAVGGVTDTQYF.

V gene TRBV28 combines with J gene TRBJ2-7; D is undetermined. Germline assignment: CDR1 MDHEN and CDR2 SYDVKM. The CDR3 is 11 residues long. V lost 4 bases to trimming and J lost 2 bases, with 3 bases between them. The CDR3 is CASSYTYEQYF. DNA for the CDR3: TGTGCCAGCAGTTACACCTACGAGCAGTACTTC.

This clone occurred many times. The CDR3 protein is CASSSLAGDYEQYF. The CDR3 nucleotides read TGTGCCAGCTCATCCTTAGCGGGGGACTACGAGCAGTACTTC. V and J are TRBV18 and TRBJ2-7; 9 nucleotides agree with TRBD2. The CDR3 length is 14 residues. In germline, CDR1 is KGHSH, CDR2 LQKENI. The V and J ends lost 5 bases and 3 bases, in that order; junction bases with no gene match: 5. The variable domain in full, with the rest retrieved from reference TRBV18 and TRBJ2-7, is NAGVMQNPRHLVRRRGQEARLRCSPMKGHSHVYWYRQLPEEGLKFMVYLQKENIIDESGMPKERFSAEFPKEGPSILRIQQVVRGDSAAYFCASSSLAGDYEQYFGPGTRLTVT.

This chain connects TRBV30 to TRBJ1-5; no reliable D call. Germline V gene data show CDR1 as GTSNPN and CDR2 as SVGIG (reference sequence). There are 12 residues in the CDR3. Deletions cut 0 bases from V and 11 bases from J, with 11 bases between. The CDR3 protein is CAWSVGSGAQHF. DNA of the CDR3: TGTGCCTGGAGTGTAGGAAGCGGGGCCCAGCATTTT. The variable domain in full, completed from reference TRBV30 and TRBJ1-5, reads SQTIHQWPATLVQPVGSPLSLECTVEGTSNPNLYWYRQAAGRGLQLLFYSVGIGQISSEVPQNLSASRPQDRQFILSSKKLLLSDSGFYLCAWSVGSGAQHFGDGTRLSIL.

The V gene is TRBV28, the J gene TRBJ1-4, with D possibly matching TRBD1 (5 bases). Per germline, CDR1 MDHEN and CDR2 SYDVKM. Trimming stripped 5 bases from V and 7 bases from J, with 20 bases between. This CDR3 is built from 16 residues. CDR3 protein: CASSNHRGVSGEKLFF. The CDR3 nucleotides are TGTGCCAGCAGTAACCATCGGGGGGTGAGTGGTGAAAAACTGTTTTTT.

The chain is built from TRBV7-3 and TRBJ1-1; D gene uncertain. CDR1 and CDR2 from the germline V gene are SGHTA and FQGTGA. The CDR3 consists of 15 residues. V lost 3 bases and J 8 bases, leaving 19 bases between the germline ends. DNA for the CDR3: TGTGCCAGCAGCTTTAACCCACCACCGAACGCGGAAGCTTTCTTT. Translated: CASSFNPPPNAEAFF.

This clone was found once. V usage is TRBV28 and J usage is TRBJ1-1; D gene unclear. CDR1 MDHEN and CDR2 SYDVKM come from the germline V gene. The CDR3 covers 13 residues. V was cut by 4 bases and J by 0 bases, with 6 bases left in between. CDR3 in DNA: TGTGCCAGCAGTTCCACAGTGAACACTGAAGCTTTCTTT. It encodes CASSSTVNTEAFF. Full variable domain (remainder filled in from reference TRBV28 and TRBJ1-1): DVKVTQSSRYLVKRTGEKVFLECVQDMDHENMFWYRQDPGLGLRLIYFSYDVKMKEKGDIPEGYSVSREKKERFSLILESASTNQTSMYLCASSSTVNTEAFFGQGTRLTVV.

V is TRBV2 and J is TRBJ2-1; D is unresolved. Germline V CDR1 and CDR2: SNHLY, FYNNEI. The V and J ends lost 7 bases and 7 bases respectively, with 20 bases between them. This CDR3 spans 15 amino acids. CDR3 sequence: CASTPGELEGNEQFF. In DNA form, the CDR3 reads TGTGCCAGCACCCCAGGTGAGCTCGAAGGTAATGAGCAGTTCTTC.

The CDR3 protein is CASRRNYEQYF. In DNA, the CDR3 is TGTGCCAGCAGGCGGAACTACGAGCAGTACTTC. V and J are TRBV12-3 or TRBV12-4 and TRBJ2-7; no reliable D call. The CDR3 sequence is 11 residues long. Deletions cut 6 bases from V and 3 bases from J, with 6 bases between.

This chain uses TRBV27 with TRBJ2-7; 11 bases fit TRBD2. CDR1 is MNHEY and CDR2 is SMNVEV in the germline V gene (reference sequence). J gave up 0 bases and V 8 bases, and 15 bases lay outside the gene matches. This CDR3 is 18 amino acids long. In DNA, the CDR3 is TGTGCCAGCGCCGCCGGGCTAGCGGGAGGTTCGAACTCCTACGAGCAGTACTTC. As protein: CASAAGLAGGSNSYEQYF.

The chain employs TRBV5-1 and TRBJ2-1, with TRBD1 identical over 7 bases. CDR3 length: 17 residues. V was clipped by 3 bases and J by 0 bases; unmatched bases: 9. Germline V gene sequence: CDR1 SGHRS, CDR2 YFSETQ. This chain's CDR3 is CASSSGTAPASYNEQFF. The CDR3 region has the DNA TGCGCCAGCAGCTCCGGGACAGCACCCGCCTCCTACAATGAGCAGTTCTTC.

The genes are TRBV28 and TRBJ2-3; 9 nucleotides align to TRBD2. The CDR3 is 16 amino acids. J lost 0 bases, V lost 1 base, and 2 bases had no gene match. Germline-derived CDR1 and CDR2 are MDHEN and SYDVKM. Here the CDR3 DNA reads TGTGCCAGCAGTTTATTTACTAGCGGGAGCACAGATACGCAGTATTTT. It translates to CASSLFTSGSTDTQYF.

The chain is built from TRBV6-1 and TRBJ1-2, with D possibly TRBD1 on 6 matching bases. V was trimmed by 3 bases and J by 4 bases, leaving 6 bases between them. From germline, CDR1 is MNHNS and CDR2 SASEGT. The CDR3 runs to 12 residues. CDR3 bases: TGTGCCAGCAGTGACAGGGGCTATGGCTACACCTTC. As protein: CASSDRGYGYTF.

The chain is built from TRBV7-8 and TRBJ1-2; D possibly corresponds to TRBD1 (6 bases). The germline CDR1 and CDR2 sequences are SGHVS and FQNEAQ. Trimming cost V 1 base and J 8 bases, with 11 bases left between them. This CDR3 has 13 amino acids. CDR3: CASSLVGGLGYTF. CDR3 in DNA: TGTGCCAGCAGCTTAGTAGGGGGTTTGGGCTACACCTTC.

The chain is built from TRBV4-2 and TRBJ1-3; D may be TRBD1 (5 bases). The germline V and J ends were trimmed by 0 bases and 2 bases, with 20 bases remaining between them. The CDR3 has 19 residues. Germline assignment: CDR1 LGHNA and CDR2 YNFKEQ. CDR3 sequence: CASSQDADSPGRAGNTIYF. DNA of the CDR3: TGTGCCAGCAGCCAAGATGCCGACAGCCCGGGCAGGGCTGGAAACACCATATATTTT.

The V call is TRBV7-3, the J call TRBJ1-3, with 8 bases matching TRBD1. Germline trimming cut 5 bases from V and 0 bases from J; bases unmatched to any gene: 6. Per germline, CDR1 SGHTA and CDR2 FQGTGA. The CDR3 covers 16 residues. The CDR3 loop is CASSRAGGDSGNTIYF. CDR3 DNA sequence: TGTGCCAGCAGCCGAGCAGGGGGCGACTCTGGAAACACCATATATTTT.

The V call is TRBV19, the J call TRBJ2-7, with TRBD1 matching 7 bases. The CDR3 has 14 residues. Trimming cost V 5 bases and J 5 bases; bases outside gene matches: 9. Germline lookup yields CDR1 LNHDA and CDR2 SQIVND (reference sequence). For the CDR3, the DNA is TGTGCCAGTAGTCCCCCAAACAGGGGCCACGAGCAGTACTTC. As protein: CASSPPNRGHEQYF.

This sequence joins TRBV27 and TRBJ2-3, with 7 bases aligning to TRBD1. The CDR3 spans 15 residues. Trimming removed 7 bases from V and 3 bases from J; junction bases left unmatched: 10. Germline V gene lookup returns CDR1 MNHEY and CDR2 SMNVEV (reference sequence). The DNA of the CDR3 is TGTGCCAGCAACGCCCGACAGGGTCCAACAGATACGCAGTATTTT. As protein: CASNARQGPTDTQYF.